The rows below give T cell receptor beta chains drawn from one sample of a study of shared clonotypes between healthy human individuals. Clones were sequenced by immunoSEQ multiplex PCR, and TCRdb holds only the in-frame ones, with some missing. The table has roughly 400,000 clones, around 96% seen once. What was sequenced was memory CD8+ T cells sorted from blood. The receptors originated from a man aged 30-40 years in good health. Each CDR3 is given with its conserved first and last residue. Fields, in order: CDR3 DNA, CDR3 protein, V gene, J gene, clone size, D gene. A D gene is named only where the DNA matches it firmly. Size values are once, few and many counts, or a class for expanded clones, and some rows have none.

TGTGCCAGCAGATCCACATTTCCGGGTCGCTCCTACAATGAGCAGTTCTTC,CASRSTFPGRSYNEQFF,TRBV11-2,TRBJ2-1,NA,NA
TGTGCCAGCAGTTTACTAGCGGGAGAGACCCAGTACTTC,CASSLLAGETQYF,TRBV27,TRBJ2-5,once,TRBD2
TGTGCCAGCAGTTGGCAGGGCAGGGGCGAGCAGTACTTC,CASSWQGRGEQYF,TRBV28,TRBJ2-7,NA,NA
TGTGCCAGCACGCGGGAGGCGAACACCGGGGAGCTGTTTTTT,CASTREANTGELFF,TRBV5-4,TRBJ2-2,NA,TRBD2
TGTGCCAGCAGTCCGTATAGCAATCAGCCCCAGCATTTT,CASSPYSNQPQHF,TRBV28,TRBJ1-5,few,NA
TGTGCCAGCAGCCAAGATTTCCACGAGCAGTACTTC,CASSQDFHEQYF,TRBV14,TRBJ2-7,NA,NA
TGCGCCAGCAGCTTGGTATTTTCGCAGGGGGGGAATGAGCAGTTCTTC,CASSLVFSQGGNEQFF,TRBV5-1,TRBJ2-1,NA,NA
TGTGCCAGCAGCTCGGGCAGGGGGACTTATGGCTACACCTTC,CASSSGRGTYGYTF,TRBV28,TRBJ1-2,NA,TRBD1
TGCGCCAGCAGCTTGGGGACGGGGTCGTCGTCCTACGAGCAGTACTTC,CASSLGTGSSSYEQYF,TRBV5-1,TRBJ2-7,NA,NA
TGCGCCAGCAGCTTGGAGTACTTCACAGATACGCAGTATTTT,CASSLEYFTDTQYF,TRBV5-1,TRBJ2-3,once,NA
TGTGCCAGCAGACCGGGACAGGGGAAGAATGAGCAGTTCTTC,CASRPGQGKNEQFF,TRBV27,TRBJ2-1,NA,TRBD1
TGTGCCAGCAGCGTAGCAAGGGATGAGCAGTTCTTC,CASSVARDEQFF,TRBV9,TRBJ2-1,NA,NA
TGCAGCGTTGTAAATTGGTGGGACAGGGGGTACAATGAGCAGTTCTTC,CSVVNWWDRGYNEQFF,TRBV29-1,TRBJ2-1,NA,TRBD1
TGCAGTGCTAGAGATAAGGGGGGCCAGCATTTT,CSARDKGGQHF,TRBV20-1,TRBJ1-5,once,NA
TGTGCCAGCAGCCTTCGGGGAGACTACTACGAGCAGTACTTC,CASSLRGDYYEQYF,TRBV7-8,TRBJ2-7,NA,NA
TGTGCCAGCAGCCGGGGGACCGAGCAGTACTTC,CASSRGTEQYF,TRBV5-4,TRBJ2-7,NA,NA
TGTGCCTGGAGCCGAAACTACTACAATGAGCAGTTCTTC,CAWSRNYYNEQFF,TRBV30,TRBJ2-1,NA,NA
TGTGCCAGCAGTGAAGCGAAAAATCAGCCCCAGCATTTT,CASSEAKNQPQHF,TRBV6-1,TRBJ1-5,NA,NA
TGCGCCAGCAGCCTCGGGGACAGTTACAATGAGCAGTTCTTC,CASSLGDSYNEQFF,TRBV5-1,TRBJ2-1,NA,TRBD1